This T cell receptor delta chain was sequenced for a study of γδ T cells in repeated Plasmodium falciparum infection. Study in general: Donors were malaria-exposed Malian children or age- and gender-matched Australian children.

TCRdb re-processed the multiplex PCR reads using CATT. The table records 50,000 or so delta-chain clones, around 1.6% of them present only once. Study observations and caveats: The Malian cohort came from a small rural village of predominantly one ethnic group.

Ten or more counts support this clone. Its cognate antigen is unknown. The sequence came from a pool of human donors (malaria-infected and uninfected, not separated). The sequencing sample was made of gamma-delta T cells from blood.

This CDR3 reads CALGEYSPRSGLAFRLLGDNPYTDKLIF. CDR3 sequence (DNA): TGTGCTCTTGGGGAATATTCTCCCCGGTCCGGCCTAGCGTTTCGCCTCCTGGGGGACAATCCCTACACCGATAAACTCATCTTT. The chain carries TRDV1 and TRDJ1; 8 bases agree with TRDD3. From germline, CDR1 is TSWWSYY and CDR2 QGS. This CDR3 has 28 amino acids. The junction had 41 bases not matched to a gene; V was cut back by 2 bases and J by 0 bases.